A single sample is the source of the 15 T cell receptor beta chains below, sequenced in a study of technical replicates of blood from several donors. Generated by immunoSEQ multiplex PCR, the TCRdb table keeps only in-frame clones and is missing some. The sample records about 76,000 clones, 80% to 90% being singletons. The sequencing sample was made of PBMCs. These receptors were taken from a human donor in good health. Some clones in this sample may be carry-over from other donors' samples.

V and J are TRBV7-2 and TRBJ1-1; a possible D gene is TRBD1 (5 bases). CDR3 length equals 15 residues. The germline V and J ends were trimmed by 1 base and 1 base, with 10 bases remaining between them. Germline V gene lookup returns CDR1 SGHTA and CDR2 FQGNSA. The CDR3 loop is CASSLVGQGNTEAFF. CDR3 in DNA: TGTGCCAGCAGCTTAGTCGGGCAGGGGAACACTGAAGCTTTCTTT.

This clone has a single count. The V gene is TRBV9, the J gene TRBJ1-1; D might be TRBD1 (5 bases). V lost 0 bases, J lost 1 base, and 10 bases lay in between. CDR3 length equals 15 residues. CDR1 is SGDLS, CDR2 YYNGEE, per germline. CDR3 in DNA: TGTGCCAGCAGCGTAGTTCAGGGCCCGAACACTGAAGCTTTCTTT. This translates into CASSVVQGPNTEAFF. The whole variable domain, filled in from reference TRBV9 and TRBJ1-1, reads DSGVTQTPKHLITATGQRVTLRCSPRSGDLSVYWYQQSLDQGLQFLIQYYNGEERAKGNILERFSAQQFPDLHSELNLSSLELGDSALYFCASSVVQGPNTEAFFGQGTRLTVV.

V gene TRBV4-2 combines with J gene TRBJ2-1, with TRBD1 matching 9 bases. CDR1 is LGHNA, CDR2 YNFKEQ, per germline. The CDR3 is 15 residues long. The junction had 5 bases not matched to a gene; V was cut back by 5 bases and J by 3 bases. CDR3 in DNA: TGTGCCAGCAGCGCCCACAGGGGGCTCTACAATGAGCAGTTCTTC. Protein sequence: CASSAHRGLYNEQFF.

The chain couples TRBV7-8 to TRBJ1-4; perhaps TRBD1 as D (5 bases). The ends were cut back, 1 base at V and 8 bases at J, with 20 bases in the middle. In germline, CDR1 is SGHVS, CDR2 FQNEAQ. The CDR3 is 17 amino acids. For the CDR3, the DNA is TGTGCCAGCAGCTTAGAGAGTGGGAGGGGACCGGGCGAAAAACTGTTTTTT. It yields the protein CASSLESGRGPGEKLFF.

The chain carries TRBV5-4 and TRBJ2-1; TRBD2 matches at 16 bases. The V gene end was trimmed by 5 bases and the J gene end by 7 bases; junction bases not matched to a gene: 0. Germline V gives CDR1 SGHNT, CDR2 YYREEE (reference sequence). This CDR3 comprises 14 residues. As DNA, the CDR3 is TGTGCCAGCAGGGGACTAGCGGGGGGGAATGAGCAGTTCTTC. The encoded protein is CASRGLAGGNEQFF.

The chain uses TRBV10-3 and TRBJ2-1; D is perhaps TRBD1 (5 bases). The V gene's germline CDR1 is ENHRY and CDR2 SYGVKD. The CDR3 is 19 residues long. V lost 0 bases and J lost 4, with 22 bases in between. CDR3: CAISESTGHEIIRYNEQFF. CDR3 in DNA: TGTGCCATCAGTGAGTCCACAGGACACGAGATCATACGATACAATGAGCAGTTCTTC.

V usage is TRBV19 and J usage is TRBJ2-7, with D possibly being TRBD1 (5 bases). Germline loops: CDR1 LNHDA, CDR2 SQIVND (reference sequence). V gave up 5 bases and J gave up 3 bases, with 20 bases separating them. The CDR3 spans 16 residues. CDR3 loop: CASSVTAETDHYEQYF. DNA for the CDR3: TGTGCCAGTAGTGTGACCGCCGAGACAGACCACTACGAGCAGTACTTC.

This chain connects TRBV5-8 to TRBJ1-5; the D gene is possibly TRBD1 (6 bases). The V gene lost 2 bases and the J gene lost 2 bases, with 17 bases spanning the gap. CDR1 is SGHTS and CDR2 is YDEGEE in the germline V gene. The CDR3 totals 17 residues. The CDR3 here is CASSFREGSGGNQPQHF. The CDR3 coding sequence is TGTGCCAGCAGCTTCCGGGAGGGGTCAGGGGGCAATCAGCCCCAGCATTTT.

The chain couples TRBV6-6 to TRBJ1-2; TRBD1 is a possible D gene (6 bases). Germline CDR1 is MNHNY and CDR2 is SVGAGI (reference sequence). V was trimmed by 5 bases and J by 4 bases, leaving 11 bases between them. This CDR3 region has 13 residues. Here the CDR3 reads CASSQRQVYGYTF. DNA for the CDR3: TGTGCCAGCAGTCAAAGACAGGTCTATGGCTACACCTTC.

The chain couples TRBV4-1 to TRBJ2-5; 7 bases match TRBD2. Germline CDR1 reads MGHRA; CDR2 reads YSYEKL. The CDR3 contains 14 residues. Trimming took 1 base from V and 5 from J; bases not matched to a gene: 4. CDR3 DNA sequence: TGCGCCAGCAGCCAAGTTCGGGGAGGGGAGACCCAGTACTTC. Its translation is CASSQVRGGETQYF.

The chain recombines TRBV4-2 with TRBJ2-5; 12 nucleotides agree with TRBD2. The better agreement between TRBJ2-7 and the DNA end casts doubt on the J call. CDR3 length equals 16 residues. CDR1 LGHNA and CDR2 YNFKEQ come from the germline V gene. CDR3 nucleotide sequence: TGTGCCAGCAGCCAGGAGGGACTAGCGGGTTCCTACGAGCAGTACTTC. Protein sequence: CASSQEGLAGSYEQYF.

This rearrangement joins TRBV6-1 to TRBJ2-1; 9 bases align to TRBD2. The CDR3 is made up of 14 amino acids. Per germline, CDR1 MNHNS and CDR2 SASEGT. Germline trimming cut 5 bases from V and 4 bases from J; bases unmatched to any gene: 3. In DNA form, the CDR3 reads TGTGCCAGCAGTCGGGCGGGAGGGTACAATGAGCAGTTCTTC. Translating gives CASSRAGGYNEQFF.

The rearrangement joins TRBV4-3 to TRBJ2-3; TRBD2 is a possible D gene (5 bases). The CDR3 length is 14 residues. CDR1 is LGHNA, CDR2 YSLEER, per germline. V lost 0 bases, J lost 6 bases, and 10 bases lay in between. The CDR3 region is CASSQERLKDTQYF. CDR3 DNA: TGCGCCAGCAGCCAAGAGAGACTAAAGGATACGCAGTATTTT.

V is TRBV7-2 and J is TRBJ1-5; 9 bases line up with TRBD1. V trimming: 5 bases; J trimming: 4 bases; junction bases outside the gene matches: 3. This CDR3 has 14 residues. Per the germline V gene, CDR1 is SGHTA and CDR2 is FQGNSA. CDR3 protein: CASSGTGLNQPQHF. The CDR3 bases are TGTGCCAGCAGCGGGACAGGGCTAAATCAGCCCCAGCATTTT.

This clone turned up a few times. The genes are TRBV6-5 and TRBJ1-2; 9 nucleotides line up with TRBD1. The V and J ends lost 8 bases and 8 bases, in that order; junction bases with no gene match: 15. CDR1 and CDR2 from the germline V gene are MNHEY and SVGAGI. This CDR3 region has 15 residues. The CDR3 sequence: CASGKVGTGSLGYTF. The DNA for the CDR3 is TGTGCCAGCGGCAAGGTGGGGACAGGGTCGTTGGGCTACACCTTC.